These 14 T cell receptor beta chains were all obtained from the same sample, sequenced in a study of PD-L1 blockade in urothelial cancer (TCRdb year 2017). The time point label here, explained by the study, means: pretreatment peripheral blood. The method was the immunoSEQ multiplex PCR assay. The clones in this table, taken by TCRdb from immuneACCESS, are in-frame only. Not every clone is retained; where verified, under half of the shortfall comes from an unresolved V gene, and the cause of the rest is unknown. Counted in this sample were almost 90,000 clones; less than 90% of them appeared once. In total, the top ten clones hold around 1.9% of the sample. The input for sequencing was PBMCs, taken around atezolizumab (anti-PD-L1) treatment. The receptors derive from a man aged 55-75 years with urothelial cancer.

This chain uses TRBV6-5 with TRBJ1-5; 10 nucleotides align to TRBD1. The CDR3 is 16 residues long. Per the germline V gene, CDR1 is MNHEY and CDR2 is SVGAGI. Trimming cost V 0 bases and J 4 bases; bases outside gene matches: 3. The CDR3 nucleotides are TGTGCCAGCAGTTACTCGGGACAGGGGAAAAATCAGCCCCAGCATTTT. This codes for CASSYSGQGKNQPQHF.

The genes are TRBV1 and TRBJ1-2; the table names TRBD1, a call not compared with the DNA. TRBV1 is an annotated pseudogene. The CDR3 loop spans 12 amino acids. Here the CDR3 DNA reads TGCACCAGCAGCCGATCTGCCCAGGGCTACACCTTC. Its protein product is CTSSRSAQGYTF.

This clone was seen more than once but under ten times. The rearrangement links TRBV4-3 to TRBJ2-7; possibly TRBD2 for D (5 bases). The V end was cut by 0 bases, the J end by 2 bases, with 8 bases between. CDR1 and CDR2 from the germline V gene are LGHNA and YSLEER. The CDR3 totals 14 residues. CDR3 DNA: TGCGCCAGCAGCCAAGAACAAGCGGCCTACGAGCAGTACTTC. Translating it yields CASSQEQAAYEQYF.

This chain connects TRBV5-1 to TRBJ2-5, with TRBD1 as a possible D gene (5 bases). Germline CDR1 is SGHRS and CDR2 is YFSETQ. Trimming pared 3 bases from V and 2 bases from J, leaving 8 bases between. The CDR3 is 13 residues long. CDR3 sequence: CASSSDRQETQYF. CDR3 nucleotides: TGCGCCAGCAGCTCCGACAGACAAGAGACCCAGTACTTC.

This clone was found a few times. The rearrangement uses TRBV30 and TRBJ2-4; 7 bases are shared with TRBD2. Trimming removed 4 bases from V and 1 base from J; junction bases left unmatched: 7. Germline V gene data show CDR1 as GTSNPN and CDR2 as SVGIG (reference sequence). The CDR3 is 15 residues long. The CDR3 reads CAWNRGDRAKNIQYF. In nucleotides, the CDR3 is TGTGCCTGGAACCGGGGGGACCGGGCCAAAAACATTCAGTACTTC.

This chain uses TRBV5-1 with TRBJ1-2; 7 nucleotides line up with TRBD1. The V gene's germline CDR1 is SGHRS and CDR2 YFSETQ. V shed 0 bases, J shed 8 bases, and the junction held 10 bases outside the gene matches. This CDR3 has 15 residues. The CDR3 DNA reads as TGCGCCAGCAGCTTGGCCCCCGCAGGGGGTGACGGCTACACCTTC. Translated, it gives CASSLAPAGGDGYTF.

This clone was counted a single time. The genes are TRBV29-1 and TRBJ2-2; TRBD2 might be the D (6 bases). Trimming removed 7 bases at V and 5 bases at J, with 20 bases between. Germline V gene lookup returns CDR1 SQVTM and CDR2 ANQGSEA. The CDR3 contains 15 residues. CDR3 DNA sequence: TGCAGCGCCGTCCCCGCCAGGGAGGAAACCGGGGAGCTGTTTTTT. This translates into CSAVPAREETGELFF.

The chain's CDR3 is CASRRAGTAISGANVLTF. The CDR3, as DNA: TGTGCCAGCAGGAGGGCGGGGACAGCGATCTCTGGGGCCAACGTCCTGACTTTC. The rearrangement links TRBV28 to TRBJ2-6; D perhaps matches TRBD1 (7 bases). CDR3 length: 18 amino acids. Germline V gene sequence: CDR1 MDHEN, CDR2 SYDVKM. Trimming took off 6 bases at V and 0 bases at J, with 18 bases between the two ends. Drawing the rest from reference TRBV28 and TRBJ2-6, the complete variable domain is DVKVTQSSRYLVKRTGEKVFLECVQDMDHENMFWYRQDPGLGLRLIYFSYDVKMKEKGDIPEGYSVSREKKERFSLILESASTNQTSMYLCASRRAGTAISGANVLTFGAGSRLTVL.

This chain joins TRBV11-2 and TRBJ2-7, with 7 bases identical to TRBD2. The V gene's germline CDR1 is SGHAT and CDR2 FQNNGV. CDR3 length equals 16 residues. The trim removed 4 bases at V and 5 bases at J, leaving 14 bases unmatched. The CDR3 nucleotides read TGTGCCAGCAGCTCAGTAAAGGGGACTATCATCCACGAGCAGTACTTC. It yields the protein CASSSVKGTIIHEQYF. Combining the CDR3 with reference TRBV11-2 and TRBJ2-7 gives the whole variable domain EAGVAQSPRYKIIEKRQSVAFWCNPISGHATLYWYQQILGQGPKLLIQFQNNGVVDDSQLPKDRFSAERLKGVDSTLKIQPAKLEDSAVYLCASSSVKGTIIHEQYFGPGTRLTVT.

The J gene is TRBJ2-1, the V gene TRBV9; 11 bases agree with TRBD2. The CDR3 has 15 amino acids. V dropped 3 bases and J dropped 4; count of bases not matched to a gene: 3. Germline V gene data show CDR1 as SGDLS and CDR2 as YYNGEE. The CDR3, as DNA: TGTGCCAGCAGCGCTAGCGGGGGGACTTACAATGAGCAGTTCTTC. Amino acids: CASSASGGTYNEQFF. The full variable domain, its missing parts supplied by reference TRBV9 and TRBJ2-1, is DSGVTQTPKHLITATGQRVTLRCSPRSGDLSVYWYQQSLDQGLQFLIQYYNGEERAKGNILERFSAQQFPDLHSELNLSSLELGDSALYFCASSASGGTYNEQFFGPGTRLTVL.

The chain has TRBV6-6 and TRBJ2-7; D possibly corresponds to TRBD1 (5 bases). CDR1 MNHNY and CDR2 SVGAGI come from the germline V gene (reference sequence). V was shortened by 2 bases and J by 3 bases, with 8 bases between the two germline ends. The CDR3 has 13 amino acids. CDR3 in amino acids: CASSYAQDYEQYF. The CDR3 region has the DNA TGTGCCAGCAGTTACGCACAGGACTACGAGCAGTACTTC.

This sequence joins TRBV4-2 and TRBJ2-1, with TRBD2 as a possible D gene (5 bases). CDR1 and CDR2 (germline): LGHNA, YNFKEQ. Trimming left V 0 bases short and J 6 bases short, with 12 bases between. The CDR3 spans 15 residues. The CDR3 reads CASSQDELVSNEQFF. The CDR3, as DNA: TGTGCCAGCAGCCAAGACGAACTAGTCAGCAATGAGCAGTTCTTC.

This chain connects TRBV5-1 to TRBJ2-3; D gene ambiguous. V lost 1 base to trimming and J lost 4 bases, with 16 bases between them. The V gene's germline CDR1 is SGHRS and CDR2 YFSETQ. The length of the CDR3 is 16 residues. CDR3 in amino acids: CASSLYLEKLSDTQYF. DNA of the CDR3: TGCGCCAGCAGCTTGTACTTGGAAAAACTATCAGATACGCAGTATTTT.

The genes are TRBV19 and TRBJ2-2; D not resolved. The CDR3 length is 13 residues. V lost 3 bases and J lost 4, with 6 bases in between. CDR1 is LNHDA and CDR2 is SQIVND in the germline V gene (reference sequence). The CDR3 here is CASSIRGTGELFF. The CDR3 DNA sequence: TGTGCCAGTAGTATCCGAGGCACCGGGGAGCTGTTTTTT.